The present entry profiles one T cell receptor beta chain with its context. CDR3 length: 16 residues. Germline V lookup: CDR1 LGHNA, CDR2 YNFKEQ. Trimming removed 0 bases at V and 1 base at J, with 10 bases between. As originally analysed: For nucleated cells, counts were estimated from reference gene primer amplification. The repertoire was sequenced with immunoSEQ multiplex PCR; TCRdb's copy has only in-frame clones and lacks some. That table furnishes V, J and clone size, whereas the DNA furnished D and trimming. The top ten hold roughly 1.1% of the sample, which has hundreds of thousands of clones, approximately 90% seen once. The data derive from a study of blood T cell repertoires in COVID-19. Overall study context: The United States, Italy and Spain provided the acute and convalescent COVID-19 samples.

Which cohort a participant joined came from the clinical history participants gave. In Cohort 3, a recovered donor had either two negative PCRs, clearance, or symptom resolution. The sequencing input was PBMCs or T cells enriched from blood (not recorded which). This TCR was recovered from a man aged 30 to 39 who had recovered from COVID-19. The V call is TRBV4-2, the J call TRBJ1-3; D gene unclear. The CDR3 sequence is CASSQDRTQSGNTIYF. The CDR3 nucleotides read TGTGCCAGCAGCCAAGATCGAACACAATCTGGAAACACCATATATTTT.